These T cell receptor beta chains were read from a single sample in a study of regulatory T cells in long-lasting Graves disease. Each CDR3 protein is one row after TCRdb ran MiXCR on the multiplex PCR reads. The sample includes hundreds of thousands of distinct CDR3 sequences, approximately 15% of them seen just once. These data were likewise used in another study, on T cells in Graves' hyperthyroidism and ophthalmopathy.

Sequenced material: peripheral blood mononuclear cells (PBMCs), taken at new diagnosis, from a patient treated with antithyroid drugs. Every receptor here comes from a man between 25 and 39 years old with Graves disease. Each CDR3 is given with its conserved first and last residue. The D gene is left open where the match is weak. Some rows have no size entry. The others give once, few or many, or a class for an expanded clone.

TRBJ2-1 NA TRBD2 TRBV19 TGTGCCAGTAGTCCCCGGGAGGCTTCCTACAATGAGCAGTTCTTC CASSPREASYNEQFF
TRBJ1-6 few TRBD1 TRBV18 TGTGCCAGCGCAAACACAGGGGTTGGTTCACCCCTCCACTTT CASANTGVGSPLHF
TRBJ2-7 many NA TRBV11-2 TGTGCCAGCAGCTTACAGGCAGGCAACTCTATTACCTCCTACGAGCAGTACTTC CASSLQAGNSITSYEQYF
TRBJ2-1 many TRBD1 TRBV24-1 TGTGCCACCAGCCGGGACAGCCGATCGGACAATGAGCAGTTCTTC CATSRDSRSDNEQFF
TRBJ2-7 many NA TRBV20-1 TGCAGTGCTACCTTAGCGGACTCCTACGAGCAGTACTTC CSATLADSYEQYF
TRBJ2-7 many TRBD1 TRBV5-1 TGCGCCAGCAGCTGGACAGGGGTCTACGAGCAGTACTTC CASSWTGVYEQYF
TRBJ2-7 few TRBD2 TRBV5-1 TGCGCCAGCAGTCCTACTACGACTAGCGCAATCTCCTACGAGCAGTACTTC CASSPTTTSAISYEQYF
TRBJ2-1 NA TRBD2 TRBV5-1 TGCGCCAGCAGCCGCGGACTAGACGTTCACGGTGAGCAGTTCTTC CASSRGLDVHGEQFF
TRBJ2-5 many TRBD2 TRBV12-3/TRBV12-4 TGTGCCAGCAGTTTACGGACTAGCGGGAGTCAGACCCAGTACTTC CASSLRTSGSQTQYF
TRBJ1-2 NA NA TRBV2 TGTGCCAGCAGTGAGGTACAGCACTATGGCTACACCTTC CASSEVQHYGYTF
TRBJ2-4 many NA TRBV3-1 TGTGCCAGCAGCCGGGAGTTGTCCGGGGTTCAGTACTTC CASSRELSGVQYF
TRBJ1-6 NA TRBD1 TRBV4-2 TGTGCCAGCAGCCAAACAACAGGGGAACCCCTCCACTTT CASSQTTGEPLHF
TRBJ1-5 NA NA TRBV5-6 TGTGCCAGCAGCCCGGGTTTTGGCTGGACTTTAAGGAATCAGCCCCAGCATTTT CASSPGFGWTLRNQPQHF
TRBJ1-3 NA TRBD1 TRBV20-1 TGCAGTGCTCTGACAGGGCGGGCCACCATATATTTT CSALTGRATIYF
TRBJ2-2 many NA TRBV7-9 TGTGCCAGCAGCTCCGCAAGGACCGGGGAGCTGTTTTTT CASSSARTGELFF
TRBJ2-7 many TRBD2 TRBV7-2 TGTGCCAGCAGCTTACCCGGGACTAGCGGGGGAAACCCCTACGAGCAGTACTTC CASSLPGTSGGNPYEQYF
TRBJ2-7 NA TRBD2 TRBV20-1 TGCAGTGCTAGAGAGGTCTACGGGAGGGGAGACTACGAGCAGTACTTC CSAREVYGRGDYEQYF
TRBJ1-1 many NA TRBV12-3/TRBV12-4 TGTGCCAGCAGTTTACAGAATACGAACACTGAAGCTTTCTTT CASSLQNTNTEAFF
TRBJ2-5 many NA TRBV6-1 TGTGCCAGCAGTGAAAGGTGGACTCCGCGGGAGACCCAGTACTTC CASSERWTPRETQYF
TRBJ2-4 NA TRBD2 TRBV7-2 TGTGCCAGCAGCTCGAGCGGGATTGTCAAAAACATTCAGTACTTC CASSSSGIVKNIQYF
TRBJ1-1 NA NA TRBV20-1 TGCAGTGCTGGGCGGGCCGAGAACACTGAAGCTTTCTTT CSAGRAENTEAFF
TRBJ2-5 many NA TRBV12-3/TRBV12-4 TGTGCCAGCAGCTTCCCAGGCGGTTCGGAAAACGGCGACAAAGAGACCCAGTACTTC CASSFPGGSENGDKETQYF
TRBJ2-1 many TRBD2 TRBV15 TGTGCCACCAGCAGAGATGCCAGCGGGAGCTCCGATGAGCAGTTCTTC CATSRDASGSSDEQFF
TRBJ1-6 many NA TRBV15 TGTGCCACCAGCGGTAGTGACGCCGGAATTTATAATTCACCCCTCCACTTT CATSGSDAGIYNSPLHF
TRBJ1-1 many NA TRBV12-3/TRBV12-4 TGTGCCAGCAGAGTGTACCCTGAAGCTTTCTTT CASRVYPEAFF
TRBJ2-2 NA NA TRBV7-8 TGTGCCAGCAGCTTAAGCAGGATCGGCGGGGAGCTGTTTTTT CASSLSRIGGELFF
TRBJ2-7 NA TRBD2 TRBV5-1 TGCGCCAGCAGGACTAGCCCCCAGAGGGAGCAGTACTTC CASRTSPQREQYF
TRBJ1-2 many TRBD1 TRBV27 TGTGCCAGCAGTATCTACTACGGGACAGGCTATGGCTACACCTTC CASSIYYGTGYGYTF
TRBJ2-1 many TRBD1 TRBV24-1 TGTGCCACCAGTGATAGGGACAGATCCTCCTACAATGAGCAGTTCTTC CATSDRDRSSYNEQFF
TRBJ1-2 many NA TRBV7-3 TGTGCCAGCAGCTTAACTGTGCAAGGGAATGGCTACACCTTC CASSLTVQGNGYTF
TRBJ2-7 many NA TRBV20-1 TGCAGTGCTAGAGAAGACTCCTACGAGCAGTACTTC CSAREDSYEQYF
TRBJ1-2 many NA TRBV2 TGTGCCAGCACTAACTATGGGGTTAACTATGGCTACACCTTC CASTNYGVNYGYTF
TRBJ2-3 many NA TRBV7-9 TGTGCCAGCAGCAATTCGCGGGGAGAACGGGCAGATACGCAGTATTTT CASSNSRGERADTQYF
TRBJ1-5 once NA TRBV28 TGTGCCAGCAGTTTTATTCAGGGGATCGATCAGCCCCAGCATTTT CASSFIQGIDQPQHF
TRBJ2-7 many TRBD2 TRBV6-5 TGTGCCAGCAGTTACGGACTAGCGGGTCTAAGCTCCTACGAGCAGTACTTC CASSYGLAGLSSYEQYF
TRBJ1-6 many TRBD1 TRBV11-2 TGTGCCAGCAGCTTGGACGTCGGGACAGCGAATTCACCCCTCCACTTT CASSLDVGTANSPLHF
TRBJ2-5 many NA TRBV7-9 TGTGCCAGCAGCCCGCGTAGAGGACAGTTCCTTGGGGAGACCCAGTACTTC CASSPRRGQFLGETQYF
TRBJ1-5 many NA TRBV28 TGTGCCAGCAGTTTTGAGGGGAGGAGCAATCAGCCCCAGCATTTT CASSFEGRSNQPQHF
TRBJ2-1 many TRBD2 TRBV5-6 TGTGCCAGCAGCCCTGGGACTAGCGGGGGGAGCTCCTACAATGAGCAGTTCTTC CASSPGTSGGSSYNEQFF
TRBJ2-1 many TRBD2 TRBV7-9 TGTGCCAGCACCAGCAGCGCTAGCGGGGTGTGGGAGCAGTTCTTC CASTSSASGVWEQFF
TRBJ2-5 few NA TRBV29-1 TGCAGCGTTGGGGTCGGAGGCAAACCGGCCCAGTACTTC CSVGVGGKPAQYF